This TCR beta chain was captured in a study of TIL therapy for anti-PD-1-resistant metastatic lung cancer. The CDR3 consists of 15 residues. CDR1 is SEHNR and CDR2 is FQNEAQ in the germline V gene (reference sequence). The V end lost 2 bases, the J end lost 4 bases, and 11 bases lay between the germline ends. Time point specified: pre-treatment sample, taken before nivolumab and TIL therapy. The libraries were made with immunoSEQ v3. TCRdb keeps only in-frame clones here, not all; method: immunoSEQ multiplex PCR. Among about 60,000 clones listed, around 68% were seen once. The V gene is TRBV7-9, the J gene TRBJ2-2; D not resolved. The sequence was obtained from a person between 25 and 79 years old with non-small cell lung cancer. Source: blood, taken at baseline. CDR3 sequence (DNA): TGTGCCAGCAGCTTATTCGAGCGATCCACCGGGGAGCTGTTTTTT. Translating gives CASSLFERSTGELFF.